The 4 T cell receptor beta chains below all came from one sample that was sequenced in a study of shared clonotypes between healthy human individuals. The repertoire was sequenced with immunoSEQ multiplex PCR; TCRdb's copy has only in-frame clones and lacks some. Among a few million clones listed, approximately 95% were seen once. Source material: naive CD4+ T cells from PBMCs. Subset denoted: CD45RA+ positively selected. The source of these receptors is a man younger than 35 in good health. Some clones in this sample may be carry-over from other donors' samples.

In regard to this clone: The sample carries other DNA sequences with the same CDR3. This CDR3 reads CASSLGDRGRETQYF. The DNA for the CDR3 is TGCGCCAGCAGCTTGGGAGACAGGGGGCGAGAGACCCAGTACTTC. V is TRBV5-1 and J is TRBJ2-5, with TRBD1 matching over 10 bases. The trim removed 0 bases at V and 4 bases at J, leaving 3 bases unmatched. This CDR3 contains 15 residues. Per the germline V gene, CDR1 is SGHRS and CDR2 is YFSETQ.

V gene TRBV10-1 combines with J gene TRBJ1-1; 11 positions agree with TRBD1. V lost 4 bases, J lost 10 bases, and 8 bases stayed unmatched. Germline CDR1 and CDR2: WNHNN and SYGVQD (reference sequence). This CDR3 comprises 14 residues. In nucleotides, the CDR3 is TGCGCCAGCAGTGTGGACAGGGGGCTTGATGGAGCTTTCTTT. Its protein product is CASSVDRGLDGAFF.

The chain links TRBV19 to TRBJ1-2, with 7 bases identical to TRBD1. Per germline, CDR1 LNHDA and CDR2 SQIVND (reference sequence). V trimming: 5 bases; J trimming: 4 bases; junction bases outside the gene matches: 7. This CDR3 contains 14 residues. CDR3 loop: CASSVEQGPYGYTF. CDR3 in DNA: TGTGCCAGTAGTGTCGAACAGGGGCCCTATGGCTACACCTTC.

The chain combines TRBV7-3 with TRBJ2-7, with D perhaps matching TRBD2 (5 bases). This CDR3 has 13 residues. V gave up 6 bases and J gave up 5 bases, with 14 bases separating them. The germline V gene encodes CDR1 SGHTA and CDR2 FQGTGA. DNA for the CDR3: TGTGCCAGCAGTGCCACCGGACTTGACGAGCAGTACTTC. It codes for CASSATGLDEQYF.